This TCR beta chain is from a study of tumor and adjacent non-tumor tissue in lung cancer. Study-wide results and limits: Compared with tumor, normal lung showed significantly lower TCR diversity.

TCRbeta libraries were built with three rounds of nested PCR, modified from ARM-PCR. From the multiplex PCR reads, TCRdb called clonotypes with MiXCR, one entry per CDR3 protein. The profile shows about 75,000 distinct CDR3 sequences, roughly 73% of them singletons. This sample's RNA came from whole unsorted tissue. The CDR3 consists of 14 residues. CDR1 SEHNR and CDR2 FQNEAQ come from the germline V gene (reference sequence). This clonotype was counted between two and nine times. Its antigen is currently unknown. This sequence may be a read error, since a much larger clone differs from it by one base.

The sequenced sample was lung tumor tissue. This sequence originates from a woman in her forties or fifties with non-small cell lung cancer. J is TRBJ2-3 and V is TRBV7-9; D unresolved. CDR3 amino acids: CTSRATKVADTQYF. As DNA, the CDR3 is TGTACCAGCAGAGCGACAAAAGTCGCAGATACGCAGTATTTT.